These 14 T cell receptor beta chains share one sample of origin, sequenced in a study of CD8 T cells in Susac syndrome. Random hexamers were used to reverse transcribe the RNA input (about 0.45 to 1 ug). TCRdb used MiXCR to reprocess the immunoSEQ multiplex PCR reads, holding one entry per CDR3 protein. The sample holds under 550,000 distinct CDR3 sequences, 75% to 90% seen once. Sequencing input: CD8+ T cells from PBMCs. These TCRs come from a human donor with multiple sclerosis.

The chain is built from TRBV2 and TRBJ1-5; 7 nucleotides match TRBD1. CDR1 is SNHLY, CDR2 FYNNEI, per germline. The ends lost 6 bases at V and 7 bases at J; junction bases unmatched: 6. The CDR3 has 13 residues. CDR3 nucleotides: TGTGCCAGCAGCACCAGGGGGAACCAGCCCCAGCATTTT. This translates into CASSTRGNQPQHF.

The gene calls are TRBV6-5 and TRBJ1-4; 10 positions match TRBD1. V gave up 4 bases and J gave up 2 bases; unmatched junction bases: 16. Per germline, CDR1 MNHEY and CDR2 SVGAGI. This CDR3 spans 20 amino acids. Here the CDR3 DNA reads TGTGCCAGCAGTTTCTACCGGGACAGGGGCGATCTATACACTAATGAAAAACTGTTTTTT. Its protein is CASSFYRDRGDLYTNEKLFF.

This rearrangement joins TRBV9 to TRBJ1-4, with 11 nucleotides matching TRBD1. V lost 4 bases, J lost 8 bases, and 7 bases stayed unmatched. The germline V gene has CDR1 SGDLS and CDR2 YYNGEE. The CDR3 is made up of 15 amino acids. CDR3 sequence (DNA): TGTGCCAGCAGCCCGGGACAGGGGGATCACGAAAAACTGTTTTTT. Translated, it gives CASSPGQGDHEKLFF.

The chain combines TRBV11-2 with TRBJ1-1, with D perhaps matching TRBD1 (5 bases). CDR3 length equals 16 residues. Deletions cut 5 bases from V and 3 bases from J, with 19 bases between. Germline V gene lookup returns CDR1 SGHAT and CDR2 FQNNGV. The CDR3 reads CASSLGTREEDTEAFF. The CDR3 DNA reads TGTGCCAGCAGCCTTGGGACCAGGGAGGAGGACACTGAAGCTTTCTTT.

V is TRBV28 and J is TRBJ2-3; TRBD2 aligns across 9 bases. Germline V gene lookup returns CDR1 MDHEN and CDR2 SYDVKM. There are 16 residues in the CDR3. V lost 3 bases to trimming and J lost 4 bases; unmatched junction nucleotides: 8. The CDR3 reads CASSFFLAGEADTQYF. The CDR3 region has the DNA TGTGCCAGCAGTTTCTTCTTAGCGGGAGAGGCAGATACGCAGTATTTT.

This clonotype was found once. V usage is TRBV6-6 and J usage is TRBJ1-1, with TRBD1 as a possible D gene (6 bases). Germline loops: CDR1 MNHNY, CDR2 SVGAGI (reference sequence). V was pared by 4 bases and J by 2 bases, with 14 bases between. This CDR3 has 15 residues. The chain's CDR3 is CASSSLDSGNTEAFF. In DNA, the CDR3 is TGTGCCAGCAGTTCCCTGGACAGCGGAAACACTGAAGCTTTCTTT.

This sequence joins TRBV3-1 and TRBJ1-2; the D is unclear. This CDR3 is built from 15 residues. Trimming took off 4 bases at V and 5 bases at J, with 17 bases between the two ends. Germline V gene sequence: CDR1 LGHDT, CDR2 YNNKEL (reference sequence). DNA of the CDR3: TGTGCCAGCAGCCCAGAGGACTGGTCGTATTATGGCTACACCTTC. Translating it yields CASSPEDWSYYGYTF.

The chain has TRBV6-1 and TRBJ2-1, with 8 bases identical to TRBD2. There are 16 residues in the CDR3. Germline CDR1 is MNHNS and CDR2 is SASEGT. V lost 6 bases, J lost 4 bases, and 11 bases stayed unmatched. For the CDR3, the DNA is TGTGCCAGCAGCCTTTTTGCGGGAGGCGGATACAATGAGCAGTTCTTC. It yields the protein CASSLFAGGGYNEQFF.

The J gene is TRBJ1-5, the V gene TRBV11-2; no clear D. The CDR3 is 17 residues long. Per germline, CDR1 SGHAT and CDR2 FQNNGV. V was trimmed by 0 bases and J by 5 bases, leaving 17 bases between them. The CDR3 nucleotides read TGTGCCAGCAGCTTAGATCCCGGAGGGTTTGGGGATCAGCCCCAGCATTTT. It yields the protein CASSLDPGGFGDQPQHF.

This clonotype turned up a few times. The chain uses TRBV6-5 and TRBJ2-7, with D perhaps TRBD2 (5 bases). This CDR3 is 14 amino acids long. V was cut by 6 bases and J by 2 bases, with 14 bases left in between. From germline, CDR1 is MNHEY and CDR2 SVGAGI. The CDR3 bases are TGTGCCAGCAGCTCCTCGGTCGGGACCTACGAGCAGTACTTC. Translated: CASSSSVGTYEQYF.

The chain is built from TRBV19 and TRBJ1-5, with TRBD1 matching over 7 bases. Per germline, CDR1 LNHDA and CDR2 SQIVND (reference sequence). The CDR3 contains 13 residues. The J segment lost 7 bases and the V segment lost 7 bases, leaving 7 bases of the junction unmatched. As DNA, the CDR3 is TGTGCCAGTACTCGACAGGGCCGGCAGCCCCAGCATTTT. Translation: CASTRQGRQPQHF.

The V and J genes are TRBV2 and TRBJ1-4; D is unclear. Germline CDR1 reads SNHLY; CDR2 reads FYNNEI. V lost 5 bases and J 14 bases, leaving 15 bases between the germline ends. This CDR3 has 12 residues. The CDR3 DNA reads as TGTGCCAGCAGTTCGGGCGCCTTAGGGCTGTTTTTT. Its translation is CASSSGALGLFF.

The chain is built from TRBV4-1 and TRBJ2-1; D is undetermined. The V and J ends lost 0 bases and 5 bases respectively, with 8 bases between them. From germline, CDR1 is MGHRA and CDR2 YSYEKL. The CDR3 is 14 amino acids. Here the CDR3 reads CASSQEVPNNEQFF. The CDR3 nucleotides are TGCGCCAGCAGCCAAGAGGTTCCCAACAATGAGCAGTTCTTC.

The chain couples TRBV2 to TRBJ1-1, with D unclear. The V gene lost 4 bases and the J gene lost 1 base, with 10 bases spanning the gap. In germline, CDR1 is SNHLY, CDR2 FYNNEI. The CDR3 has 14 residues. CDR3 coding DNA: TGTGCCAGCAGTGGCGGGGAGGGGAACACTGAAGCTTTCTTT. Protein sequence: CASSGGEGNTEAFF.